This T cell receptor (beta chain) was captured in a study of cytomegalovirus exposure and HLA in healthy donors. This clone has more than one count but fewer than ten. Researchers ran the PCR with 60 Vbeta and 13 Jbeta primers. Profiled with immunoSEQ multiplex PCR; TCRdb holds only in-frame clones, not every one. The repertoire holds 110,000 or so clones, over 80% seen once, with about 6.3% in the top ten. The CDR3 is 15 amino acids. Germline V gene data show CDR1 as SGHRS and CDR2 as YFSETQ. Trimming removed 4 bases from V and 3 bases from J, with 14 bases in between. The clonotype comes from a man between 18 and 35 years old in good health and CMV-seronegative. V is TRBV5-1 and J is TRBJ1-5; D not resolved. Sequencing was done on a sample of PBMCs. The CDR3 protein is CASSPTPQFNQPQHF. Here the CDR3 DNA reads TGCGCCAGCAGCCCCACCCCACAGTTCAATCAGCCCCAGCATTTT.